Below, 8 T cell receptor beta chains from the same sample are listed, as sequenced in a study of blood T cell repertoires in COVID-19. The protocol was immunoSEQ multiplex PCR, while the TCRdb copy is restricted to in-frame clones and leaves out a portion. The sample has 50,000 to 60,000 clones, 85% to 90% seen once. The sequenced sample consisted of peripheral blood. The receptors stem from a man in his fifties or sixties with active COVID-19.

This chain uses TRBV9 with TRBJ2-5; 7 bases map to TRBD2. J gave up 3 bases and V 2 bases, and 19 bases lay outside the gene matches. This CDR3 contains 19 residues. The germline gives CDR1 SGDLS, CDR2 YYNGEE. The DNA for the CDR3 is TGTGCCAGCAGCGTGGAGGAGGGGAGGGCGGGAGACATGGAAGAGACCCAGTACTTC. This gives the protein CASSVEEGRAGDMEETQYF.

The chain links TRBV9 to TRBJ2-5, with TRBD2 matching over 9 bases. CDR1 is SGDLS, CDR2 YYNGEE, per germline. Trimming removed 1 base from V and 4 bases from J; junction bases left unmatched: 5. The CDR3 contains 15 residues. For the CDR3, the DNA is TGTGCCAGCAGCGTAAGAGCGGGAGGAGGAGAGACCCAGTACTTC. Encoded protein: CASSVRAGGGETQYF.

The chain combines TRBV7-2 with TRBJ2-2; TRBD1 aligns across 7 bases. The V gene's germline CDR1 is SGHTA and CDR2 FQGNSA. CDR3 size: 15 residues. Losses at the gene ends were 5 bases for V and 5 bases for J; bases not matched to a gene: 8. The DNA for the CDR3 is TGTGCCAGCAGCCCCCGCGCAGGGGGAACCGGGGAGCTGTTTTTT. Translating it yields CASSPRAGGTGELFF.

The CDR3 coding sequence is TGTGCCAGCGGCCACCCATACTTAACAGGACAGTTTCGCACAGATACGCAGTATTTT. It is translated as CASGHPYLTGQFRTDTQYF. The chain employs TRBV28 and TRBJ2-3; a possible D gene is TRBD1 (6 bases). Trimming stripped 8 bases from V and 1 base from J, with 28 bases between. The CDR3 covers 19 residues. CDR1 is MDHEN and CDR2 is SYDVKM in the germline V gene.

The CDR3 sequence is CASSLAAGHQETQYF. The CDR3 DNA reads as TGCGCCAGCAGCTTGGCCGCGGGGCACCAAGAGACCCAGTACTTC. This chain connects TRBV5-1 to TRBJ2-5; the D gene is possibly TRBD2 (6 bases). CDR1 and CDR2 (germline): SGHRS, YFSETQ. This CDR3 is 15 amino acids long. Trimming stripped 0 bases from V and 0 bases from J, with 9 bases between.

The V and J genes are TRBV6-6 and TRBJ2-2, with D hard to call. Trimming pared 0 bases from V and 2 bases from J, leaving 10 bases between. This CDR3 has 16 residues. Per the germline V gene, CDR1 is MNHNY and CDR2 is SVGAGI (reference sequence). The CDR3 sequence is CASSYSSPINTGELFF. The CDR3 coding sequence is TGTGCCAGCAGTTACTCGAGTCCGATCAACACCGGGGAGCTGTTTTTT.

The chain carries TRBV10-3 and TRBJ1-6, with TRBD1 matching 12 bases. Looked up from germline, CDR1 is ENHRY and CDR2 is SYGVKD. J was trimmed by 9 bases and V by 8 bases; bases with no gene match: 11. This CDR3 contains 16 residues. The CDR3: CAIRDGGQGALSPLHF. CDR3 DNA: TGTGCCATCCGAGACGGGGGACAGGGGGCGCTTTCACCCCTCCACTTT.

V and J are TRBV18 and TRBJ1-2, with 7 bases fitting TRBD1. The CDR3 runs to 13 residues. V trimming: 3 bases; J trimming: 7 bases; junction bases outside the gene matches: 5. Per germline, CDR1 KGHSH and CDR2 LQKENI. CDR3 nucleotide sequence: TGTGCCAGCTCACCCGACAGGGTGGTTGGCTACACCTTC. Protein: CASSPDRVVGYTF.